One and the same sample provided the 27 T cell receptor beta chains below, sequenced in a study of cytomegalovirus exposure and HLA in healthy donors. The PCR had 60 Vbeta and 13 Jbeta primers. The assay was immunoSEQ multiplex PCR, and TCRdb's table has in-frame clones only and misses some. The sample contains 100,000 to 150,000 clones, around 77% of which appear only once. The sequencing sample was made of PBMCs. Receptors were obtained from a man younger than 45 in good health and CMV-seronegative.

The chain employs TRBV5-6 and TRBJ1-2, with D tentatively TRBD1 (5 bases). Germline assignment: CDR1 SGHDT and CDR2 YYEEEE. Trimming stripped 3 bases from V and 2 bases from J, with 14 bases between. This CDR3 spans 15 amino acids. The chain's CDR3 is CASSSVSWGNYGYTF. The CDR3 DNA reads TGTGCCAGCAGCTCCGTCTCATGGGGCAACTATGGCTACACCTTC.

The chain links TRBV21-1 to TRBJ2-3; the DNA was not compared with TRBD2, the D call given in the table. TRBV21-1 is a documented pseudogene. The CDR3 runs 17 residues. The CDR3 DNA sequence: TGTGCCAGCAGCAAATATGGCGGGAGGGAATCCACAGATACGCAGTATTTT. Translated, it gives CASSKYGGRESTDTQYF.

Note on this clone: The sample contains more than one DNA sequence encoding this CDR3. The CDR3 sequence: CASRQGMNTEAFF. In DNA, the CDR3 is TGTGCCAGTAGACAGGGCATGAACACTGAAGCTTTCTTT. The chain combines TRBV19 with TRBJ1-1; maybe TRBD1 (6 bases). Trimming removed 6 bases from V and 0 bases from J, with 8 bases in between. Germline V gene lookup returns CDR1 LNHDA and CDR2 SQIVND (reference sequence). This CDR3 comprises 13 residues. Drawing the rest from reference TRBV19 and TRBJ1-1, the complete variable domain is DGGITQSPKYLFRKEGQNVTLSCEQNLNHDAMYWYRQDPGQGLRLIYYSQIVNDFQKGDIAEGYSVSREKKESFPLTVTSAQKNPTAFYLCASRQGMNTEAFFGQGTRLTVV.

The chain uses TRBV19 and TRBJ1-1; 7 nucleotides line up with TRBD1. The CDR3 is 16 amino acids. Germline V lookup: CDR1 LNHDA, CDR2 SQIVND (reference sequence). J gave up 6 bases and V 3 bases, and 13 bases lay outside the gene matches. CDR3 DNA: TGTGCCAGTAGTATCACACGGTTACAGGGGAAGGCTGAAGCTTTCTTT. Protein product: CASSITRLQGKAEAFF.

V usage is TRBV5-6 and J usage is TRBJ2-3, with 7 bases that match TRBD1. Germline V CDR1 and CDR2: SGHDT, YYEEEE. The CDR3 length is 13 residues. V dropped 7 bases and J dropped 7; count of bases not matched to a gene: 9. The CDR3 bases are TGTGCCAGCGGGACAGACCCCAGGAATACGCAGTATTTT. Translation gives CASGTDPRNTQYF.

This chain connects TRBV5-6 to TRBJ2-1; D gene ambiguous. V gave up 2 bases and J gave up 4 bases, with 7 bases separating them. CDR1 is SGHDT and CDR2 is YYEEEE in the germline V gene. The CDR3 consists of 13 residues. For the CDR3, the DNA is TGTGCCAGCAGCTTCCTTCTTTACAATGAGCAGTTCTTC. It codes for CASSFLLYNEQFF.

This rearrangement joins TRBV7-2 to TRBJ1-1; TRBD1 matches 11 bases. The J segment lost 4 bases and the V segment lost 6 bases, leaving 7 bases of the junction unmatched. This CDR3 spans 15 amino acids. Per germline, CDR1 SGHTA and CDR2 FQGNSA. The CDR3 coding sequence is TGTGCCAGCAGGGTGGACAGGGGGCGCGGCACTGAAGCTTTCTTT. It codes for CASRVDRGRGTEAFF.

A few counts support this clone. This chain joins TRBV5-1 and TRBJ1-6; 8 bases line up with TRBD1. Germline CDR1 SGHRS, CDR2 YFSETQ. V lost 0 bases and J lost 10; bases outside the gene matches: 9. CDR3 length: 16 residues. The CDR3 sequence: CASSLAANRGASPLHF. The CDR3 DNA reads TGCGCCAGCAGCTTGGCCGCTAACAGGGGGGCCTCACCCCTCCACTTT.

The chain employs TRBV27 and TRBJ2-2; TRBD1 agrees at 9 bases. This CDR3 comprises 16 residues. Trimming removed 6 bases from V and 4 bases from J; junction bases left unmatched: 9. Germline-derived CDR1 and CDR2 are MNHEY and SMNVEV (reference sequence). The CDR3 DNA follows: TGTGCCAGCAGCCACAGGACAGGGGTCGGCACCGGGGAGCTGTTTTTT. It yields the protein CASSHRTGVGTGELFF.

The chain uses TRBV4-2 and TRBJ1-1; TRBD1 agrees at 9 bases. Germline CDR1 reads LGHNA; CDR2 reads YNFKEQ. The length of the CDR3 is 16 residues. V was pared by 1 base and J by 4 bases, with 7 bases of the junction left unmatched. CDR3 sequence (DNA): TGTGCCAGCAGCCAAGCGCTGGGACAGGGATTCACTGAAGCTTTCTTT. It yields the protein CASSQALGQGFTEAFF.

The V and J genes are TRBV6-5 and TRBJ2-7; D possibly corresponds to TRBD2 (6 bases). Trimming stripped 2 bases from V and 3 bases from J, with 11 bases between. CDR3 size: 14 residues. Germline V gene sequence: CDR1 MNHEY, CDR2 SVGAGI. The CDR3, as DNA: TGTGCCAGCAGTTACGCTGGACTATACTACGAGCAGTACTTC. It encodes CASSYAGLYYEQYF.

The chain employs TRBV5-6 and TRBJ1-2; D ambiguous. CDR3 length: 14 amino acids. V was trimmed by 4 bases and J by 2 bases, leaving 12 bases between them. From germline, CDR1 is SGHDT and CDR2 YYEEEE. The CDR3 sequence is CASSLGRGNYGYTF. The DNA for the CDR3 is TGTGCCAGCAGCCTGGGTCGGGGAAACTATGGCTACACCTTC.

The chain couples TRBV28 to TRBJ1-1; 9 positions match TRBD1. The CDR3 length is 15 residues. Germline loops: CDR1 MDHEN, CDR2 SYDVKM. With V trimmed by 0 bases and J by 1 base, 0 bases remained unmatched. This CDR3 is CASSLWTGGNTEAFF. The CDR3, as DNA: TGTGCCAGCAGTTTATGGACAGGGGGGAACACTGAAGCTTTCTTT.

This rearrangement joins TRBV5-4 to TRBJ2-4, with 9 nucleotides matching TRBD1. The CDR3 sequence is 14 residues long. From germline, CDR1 is SGHNT and CDR2 YYREEE (reference sequence). Germline trimming cut 4 bases from V and 7 bases from J; bases unmatched to any gene: 6. The CDR3 DNA reads TGTGCCAGCAGCCCGGGACAGGGACGGAACATTCAGTACTTC. Translated, it gives CASSPGQGRNIQYF.

This clone was counted a few times. The genes are TRBV2 and TRBJ2-5; 8 bases are shared with TRBD1. TRBJ2-7 matches the DNA end more closely, so the J call is doubtful. CDR3 size: 12 residues. Germline loops: CDR1 SNHLY, CDR2 FYNNEI. The CDR3: CASHRGSYEQYF. The CDR3 DNA follows: TGTGCCAGCCACAGGGGGTCCTACGAGCAGTACTTC.

This clone turned up a few times. V and J are TRBV29-1 and TRBJ1-1, with a tentative D call TRBD1 (6 bases). CDR3 length: 12 amino acids. The V and J ends lost 5 bases and 1 base respectively, with 8 bases between them. Per the germline V gene, CDR1 is SQVTM and CDR2 is ANQGSEA. CDR3 sequence: CSVQQGNTEAFF. The CDR3 DNA reads TGCAGCGTTCAACAGGGGAACACTGAAGCTTTCTTT. The whole variable domain, filled in from reference TRBV29-1 and TRBJ1-1, reads SAVISQKPSRDICQRGTSLTIQCQVDSQVTMMFWYRQQPGQSLTLIATANQGSEATYESGFVIDKFPISRPNLTFSTLTVSNMSPEDSSIYLCSVQQGNTEAFFGQGTRLTVV.

The chain carries TRBV19 and TRBJ2-1, with D tentatively TRBD2 (7 bases). The germline gives CDR1 LNHDA, CDR2 SQIVND (reference sequence). This CDR3 comprises 14 residues. V lost 7 bases, J lost 4 bases, and 14 bases lay in between. The chain's CDR3 is CASMGGGSYNEQFF. Here the CDR3 DNA reads TGTGCCAGTATGGGGGGGGGCAGTTACAATGAGCAGTTCTTC.

The rearrangement joins TRBV27 to TRBJ1-2; maybe TRBD1 (6 bases). The CDR3 sequence is 13 residues long. Germline CDR1 reads MNHEY; CDR2 reads SMNVEV (reference sequence). With 6 bases removed from V and 4 bases from J, the gap between germline ends came to 12 bases. The CDR3 region is CASSQQGSYGYTF. For the CDR3, the DNA is TGTGCCAGCAGCCAACAGGGTAGCTATGGCTACACCTTC.

The chain uses TRBV7-2 and TRBJ1-2; 8 nucleotides match TRBD1. The ends lost 5 bases at V and 7 bases at J; junction bases unmatched: 12. Germline CDR1 reads SGHTA; CDR2 reads FQGNSA. The CDR3 runs to 15 residues. In nucleotides, the CDR3 is TGTGCCAGCAGCGATCGGACAGGGCAGATGGGTGGCTACACCTTC. Its translation: CASSDRTGQMGGYTF.

The chain links TRBV6-6 to TRBJ1-6; the D gene is possibly TRBD1 (5 bases). This CDR3 spans 14 amino acids. Trimming stripped 2 bases from V and 4 bases from J, with 6 bases between. The germline gives CDR1 MNHNY, CDR2 SVGAGI (reference sequence). The CDR3 protein is CASSYGAYNSPLHF. CDR3 nucleotide sequence: TGTGCCAGCAGTTACGGGGCGTATAATTCACCCCTCCACTTT.

The V and J genes are TRBV5-1 and TRBJ2-5, with 13 bases identical to TRBD2. This CDR3 contains 14 residues. V dropped 4 bases and J dropped 5; count of bases not matched to a gene: 2. CDR1 SGHRS and CDR2 YFSETQ come from the germline V gene. CDR3: CASSQGLAGETQYF. The CDR3 DNA is TGCGCCAGCAGCCAGGGACTAGCGGGGGAGACCCAGTACTTC.

This rearrangement joins TRBV9 to TRBJ1-4; D is uncertain. V lost 4 bases to trimming and J lost 14 bases, with 12 bases between them. The CDR3 is made up of 11 amino acids. Per the germline V gene, CDR1 is SGDLS and CDR2 is YYNGEE. In nucleotides, the CDR3 is TGTGCCAGCAGCTCCTCGGGAGTGCTGTTTTTT. It specifies CASSSSGVLFF. Supplemented by reference TRBV9 and TRBJ1-4, the full variable domain reads DSGVTQTPKHLITATGQRVTLRCSPRSGDLSVYWYQQSLDQGLQFLIQYYNGEERAKGNILERFSAQQFPDLHSELNLSSLELGDSALYFCASSSSGVLFFGSGTQLSVL.

The chain uses TRBV27 and TRBJ1-6; TRBD1 might be the D (5 bases). The CDR3 is 13 amino acids. The germline V gene has CDR1 MNHEY and CDR2 SMNVEV (reference sequence). The V and J ends lost 3 bases and 8 bases respectively, with 8 bases between them. The CDR3 here is CASSLVGDSPLHF. CDR3 DNA: TGTGCCAGCAGTTTGGTAGGGGATTCACCCCTCCACTTT.

The V call is TRBV7-9, the J call TRBJ2-1; TRBD2 agrees at 11 bases. This CDR3 has 19 residues. Germline trimming cut 5 bases from V and 1 base from J; bases unmatched to any gene: 13. Germline assignment: CDR1 SEHNR and CDR2 FQNEAQ (reference sequence). Here the CDR3 DNA reads TGTGCCAGCAGCCCTCCCGCCGGGACTAGCGGCCCATCCTACAATGAGCAGTTCTTC. This codes for CASSPPAGTSGPSYNEQFF.

The rearrangement links TRBV5-1 to TRBJ2-3; 9 bases agree with TRBD2. The germline V gene has CDR1 SGHRS and CDR2 YFSETQ. Trimming at V came to 5 bases and at J to 4 bases, leaving 8 bases not matched to a gene. This CDR3 spans 15 amino acids. CDR3 in amino acids: CASSDVAGVADTQYF. The CDR3 DNA sequence: TGCGCCAGCAGTGATGTAGCGGGGGTCGCAGATACGCAGTATTTT.

This chain uses TRBV5-1 with TRBJ2-5; 8 bases align to TRBD1. This CDR3 has 17 residues. V dropped 0 bases and J dropped 5; count of bases not matched to a gene: 12. The germline gives CDR1 SGHRS, CDR2 YFSETQ. The CDR3 DNA follows: TGCGCCAGCAGCTTGGGGGATTCAGGGGGCGCGGGGGAGACCCAGTACTTC. Residues: CASSLGDSGGAGETQYF.

This chain uses TRBV7-2 with TRBJ2-7, with D uncertain. The ends were cut back, 2 bases at V and 1 base at J, with 9 bases in the middle. The CDR3 has 14 amino acids. Germline V CDR1 and CDR2: SGHTA, FQGNSA. CDR3 DNA: TGTGCCAGCAGCTTACCGGTCGGGTCCTACGAGCAGTACTTC. This encodes CASSLPVGSYEQYF.